This TCR beta chain was observed in a study of blood T cell repertoires in COVID-19. CDR3 length equals 11 residues. Between the trimmed V and J ends, which lost 5 bases and 9 bases, there was a span of 10 bases. The germline V gene has CDR1 SGHTA and CDR2 FQGNSA. The assay was immunoSEQ multiplex PCR, and TCRdb's table has in-frame clones only and misses some. The sample has 150,000 to 180,000 clones; around 83% are singletons. Sequenced input: peripheral blood. This clonotype was sampled from a woman aged 60-75 years with COVID-19, enrolled during active disease. The chain employs TRBV7-2 and TRBJ1-2; D gene unclear. CDR3 loop: CASSPEARYTF. DNA for the CDR3: TGTGCCAGCAGCCCCGAGGCGCGCTACACCTTC.